This entry lists 9 T cell receptor beta chains sequenced from one sample in a study of blood T cell repertoires in COVID-19. Only in-frame clones appear in the TCRdb table, and some are missing; sequencing was by immunoSEQ multiplex PCR. Among around 250,000 clones listed, 90% were seen once. The specimen was PBMCs or T cells enriched from blood (not recorded which). The receptors here all came from a man over 45 who had been exposed to COVID-19.

This chain uses TRBV18 with TRBJ1-5, with D perhaps matching TRBD1 (5 bases). The CDR3 is 14 amino acids. Trimming stripped 5 bases from V and 4 bases from J, with 12 bases between. Germline CDR1 KGHSH, CDR2 LQKENI. The CDR3 reads CASSFSDRNQPQHF. CDR3 nucleotide sequence: TGTGCCAGCTCATTCTCCGACAGAAATCAGCCCCAGCATTTT.

The chain joins TRBV19 to TRBJ2-1; no reliable D call. Germline V gives CDR1 LNHDA, CDR2 SQIVND (reference sequence). V was shortened by 5 bases and J by 0 bases, with 14 bases between the two germline ends. The CDR3 spans 16 residues. CDR3 residues: CASSESHTSSYNEQFF. The CDR3 DNA reads TGTGCCAGTAGTGAATCACATACGTCCTCCTACAATGAGCAGTTCTTC.

The chain couples TRBV2 to TRBJ1-5, with 7 nucleotides matching TRBD1. V lost 8 bases to trimming and J lost 1 base; unmatched junction nucleotides: 2. CDR1 is SNHLY and CDR2 is FYNNEI in the germline V gene. The CDR3 extends over 13 amino acids. This CDR3 is CASWTGSNQPQHF. In DNA form, the CDR3 reads TGTGCCAGCTGGACAGGAAGCAATCAGCCCCAGCATTTT.

This rearrangement joins TRBV19 to TRBJ1-1; unclear D gene. The CDR3 spans 14 residues. The V end lost 4 bases, the J end lost 1 base, and 10 bases lay between the germline ends. Germline values: CDR1 LNHDA, CDR2 SQIVND (reference sequence). CDR3 loop: CASSTLTRNTEAFF. The CDR3 region has the DNA TGTGCCAGTAGTACCCTTACACGGAACACTGAAGCTTTCTTT. Combining the CDR3 with reference TRBV19 and TRBJ1-1 gives the whole variable domain DGGITQSPKYLFRKEGQNVTLSCEQNLNHDAMYWYRQDPGQGLRLIYYSQIVNDFQKGDIAEGYSVSREKKESFPLTVTSAQKNPTAFYLCASSTLTRNTEAFFGQGTRLTVV.

The V call is TRBV2, the J call TRBJ2-7; 7 bases are shared with TRBD2. The V and J ends lost 4 bases and 2 bases, in that order; junction bases with no gene match: 8. The germline V gene encodes CDR1 SNHLY and CDR2 FYNNEI. The CDR3 consists of 15 residues. Written as DNA, the CDR3 is TGTGCCAGCAGTGTGGAGCGGGGACTCCCCTACGAGCAGTACTTC. The encoded protein is CASSVERGLPYEQYF.

This rearrangement joins TRBV6-5 to TRBJ2-1; TRBD2 aligns across 7 bases. This CDR3 spans 13 amino acids. V was pared by 2 bases and J by 15 bases, with 10 bases of the junction left unmatched. In germline, CDR1 is MNHEY, CDR2 SVGAGI. The CDR3 DNA reads TGTGCCAGCAGTTACGCGACTAGCTCCCATTTGTTCTTC. Encoded protein: CASSYATSSHLFF.

This chain uses TRBV5-1 with TRBJ1-3; D possibly corresponds to TRBD1 (6 bases). Between the trimmed V and J ends, which lost 7 bases and 2 bases, there was a span of 10 bases. The CDR3 totals 13 residues. Germline loops: CDR1 SGHRS, CDR2 YFSETQ. The CDR3 DNA reads as TGCGCCAGCTCTCAGGGGACTGGAAACACCATATATTTT. Translation gives CASSQGTGNTIYF. Full variable domain (remainder filled in from reference TRBV5-1 and TRBJ1-3): KAGVTQTPRYLIKTRGQQVTLSCSPISGHRSVSWYQQTPGQGLQFLFEYFSETQRNKGNFPGRFSGRQFSNSRSEMNVSTLELGDSALYLCASSQGTGNTIYFGEGSWLTVV.

The chain has TRBV27 and TRBJ2-1, with 8 bases matching TRBD2. The germline gives CDR1 MNHEY, CDR2 SMNVEV (reference sequence). V shed 6 bases, J shed 1 base, and the junction held 14 bases outside the gene matches. The CDR3 sequence is 18 residues long. The CDR3 DNA follows: TGTGCCAGCAGACTTATAAGGGGAACTAGCGGTTCCTACAATGAGCAGTTCTTC. The encoded protein is CASRLIRGTSGSYNEQFF.

V usage is TRBV13 and J usage is TRBJ2-1; D unclear. V shed 5 bases and J shed 6 bases, with 26 bases lying between them. The CDR3 covers 18 residues. The germline V gene has CDR1 PRHDT and CDR2 FYEKMQ (reference sequence). The CDR3 loop is CASSPRYYPGTASNEQFF. The CDR3 bases are TGTGCCAGCAGCCCCCGATATTACCCGGGTACCGCCAGCAATGAGCAGTTCTTC.